These 21 T cell receptor beta chains share one sample of origin, sequenced in a study of blood T cell repertoires in COVID-19. The repertoire was sequenced with immunoSEQ multiplex PCR; TCRdb's copy has only in-frame clones and lacks some. Among around 69,000 clones listed, 81% were seen once. The source material was peripheral blood. All receptors derive from a woman in her 70s with acute or convalescent COVID-19.

The CDR3 sequence: CASSRDAGWVTEAFF. The CDR3 coding sequence is TGTGCCAGCAGCCGCGACGCCGGGTGGGTGACTGAAGCTTTCTTT. The chain joins TRBV7-2 to TRBJ1-1; no firm D call. The CDR3 has 15 amino acids. Germline lookup yields CDR1 SGHTA and CDR2 FQGNSA. V gave up 5 bases and J gave up 5 bases, with 18 bases separating them.

On this clone itself: Other DNA sequences from this sample encode an identical CDR3 as well. The chain carries TRBV28 and TRBJ1-1; no definite D call. Germline V gene lookup returns CDR1 MDHEN and CDR2 SYDVKM. V lost 3 bases to trimming and J lost 0 bases, with 11 bases between them. The CDR3 has 15 amino acids. The CDR3 coding sequence is TGTGCCAGCAGTTTTATCGGGGTGATGAACACTGAAGCTTTCTTT. Protein sequence: CASSFIGVMNTEAFF.

The rearrangement uses TRBV5-7 and TRBJ2-1; 7 bases are shared with TRBD1. TRBV5-7 is an open reading frame whose function is uncertain. This CDR3 contains 14 residues. Trimming took 3 bases from V and 8 from J; bases not matched to a gene: 8. The CDR3 DNA is TGTGCCAGCAGCTCCGGGACAGCGTCTCATGAGCAGTTCTTC. It codes for CASSSGTASHEQFF.

The CDR3 spells CASSPKSPGTGYNYGYTF. CDR3 coding DNA: TGTGCCAGCAGTCCCAAATCCCCGGGGACAGGGTATAACTATGGCTACACCTTC. The V and J genes are TRBV27 and TRBJ1-2; 9 nucleotides align to TRBD1. This CDR3 contains 18 residues. CDR1 MNHEY and CDR2 SMNVEV come from the germline V gene (reference sequence). With 5 bases clipped from V and 1 base from J, the junction kept 14 bases outside the gene matches.

CDR3 protein: CASSSSPYSTDTQYF. DNA for the CDR3: TGTGCCAGCAGTTCCTCTCCGTACTCGACAGATACGCAGTATTTT. The chain recombines TRBV28 with TRBJ2-3; no clear D. The CDR3 runs 15 residues. V dropped 4 bases and J dropped 3 bases, with 14 bases sitting between them. Per the germline V gene, CDR1 is MDHEN and CDR2 is SYDVKM. The full variable domain, rest sourced from reference TRBV28 and TRBJ2-3, is DVKVTQSSRYLVKRTGEKVFLECVQDMDHENMFWYRQDPGLGLRLIYFSYDVKMKEKGDIPEGYSVSREKKERFSLILESASTNQTSMYLCASSSSPYSTDTQYFGPGTRLTVL.

J is TRBJ2-7 and V is TRBV19; 8 bases fit TRBD1. Per the germline V gene, CDR1 is LNHDA and CDR2 is SQIVND (reference sequence). The junction had 17 bases not matched to a gene; V was cut back by 8 bases and J by 2 bases. The CDR3 has 17 amino acids. The CDR3 region is CASAKGRTGTGAYEQYF. DNA of the CDR3: TGTGCCAGTGCCAAGGGGAGAACCGGGACAGGAGCCTACGAGCAGTACTTC. The full variable domain, rest sourced from reference TRBV19 and TRBJ2-7, is DGGITQSPKYLFRKEGQNVTLSCEQNLNHDAMYWYRQDPGQGLRLIYYSQIVNDFQKGDIAEGYSVSREKKESFPLTVTSAQKNPTAFYLCASAKGRTGTGAYEQYFGPGTRLTVT.

This sequence joins TRBV5-1 and TRBJ1-2; 7 bases match TRBD1. The V gene's germline CDR1 is SGHRS and CDR2 YFSETQ. Germline trimming cut 2 bases from V and 8 bases from J; bases unmatched to any gene: 9. The CDR3 is made up of 14 amino acids. CDR3 region: CASSLEGGAGGYTF. The CDR3 DNA sequence: TGCGCCAGCAGCTTAGAAGGGGGCGCTGGGGGCTACACCTTC.

The chain uses TRBV11-1 and TRBJ2-5, with unresolved D. The CDR3 extends over 13 amino acids. The germline CDR1 and CDR2 sequences are SGHAT and FQDESV (reference sequence). V lost 4 bases to trimming and J lost 1 base, with 7 bases between them. Written as DNA, the CDR3 is TGTGCCAGCAGCTACTCCCTCCAAGAGACCCAGTACTTC. Protein product: CASSYSLQETQYF. Variable domain in full (rest from reference TRBV11-1 and TRBJ2-5): EAEVAQSPRYKITEKSQAVAFWCDPISGHATLYWYRQILGQGPELLVQFQDESVVDDSQLPKDRFSAERLKGVDSTLKIQPAELGDSAMYLCASSYSLQETQYFGPGTRLLVL.

The gene calls are TRBV29-1 and TRBJ1-1; D is unclear. The CDR3 has 11 amino acids. From germline, CDR1 is SQVTM and CDR2 ANQGSEA. V dropped 2 bases and J dropped 3 bases, with 4 bases sitting between them. For the CDR3, the DNA is TGCAGCGTTGAACGGTACACTGAAGCTTTCTTT. Its protein is CSVERYTEAFF.

The chain uses TRBV12-1 and TRBJ1-1; the table's D call, TRBD1, was not checked against the DNA. TRBV12-1 is classified as a pseudogene. CDR3 length equals 14 residues. The CDR3 reads CASSPGNMNTEAFF. CDR3 nucleotides: TGTGCCAGCAGCCCAGGGAATATGAACACTGAAGCTTTCTTT.

The V call is TRBV21-1, the J call TRBJ2-5; TRBD1 is the table's D call and was not checked against the DNA. TRBV21-1 is annotated as a pseudogene. The CDR3 has 16 residues. CDR3 protein: CASGGTGPSLKKTQYF. Here the CDR3 DNA reads TGTGCCAGCGGTGGGACAGGACCTTCTCTCAAGAAGACCCAGTACTTC.

The rearrangement uses TRBV19 and TRBJ1-2, with a tentative D call TRBD1 (6 bases). Trimming pared 7 bases from V and 7 bases from J, leaving 22 bases between. The CDR3 is 15 residues long. Germline loops: CDR1 LNHDA, CDR2 SQIVND (reference sequence). As DNA, the CDR3 is TGTGCCAGTACCAATAAGGGAGGGGGGGCCGGTGGCTACACCTTC. This gives the protein CASTNKGGGAGGYTF.

This clone was seen a handful of times. The chain uses TRBV7-9 and TRBJ2-1; 9 bases map to TRBD1. The CDR3 sequence is 15 residues long. Germline V gene sequence: CDR1 SEHNR, CDR2 FQNEAQ (reference sequence). V gave up 5 bases and J gave up 7 bases; unmatched junction bases: 9. The CDR3 coding sequence is TGTGCCAGCAGCACCGGGACAGGGCTACGGAATGAGCAGTTCTTC. Its translation: CASSTGTGLRNEQFF.

The rearrangement joins TRBV7-2 to TRBJ2-5; TRBD1 is a possible D gene (6 bases). CDR3 length: 14 amino acids. CDR1 is SGHTA, CDR2 FQGNSA, per germline. Between the trimmed V and J ends, which lost 4 bases and 5 bases, there was a span of 14 bases. This chain's CDR3 is CASSSLPQGETQYF. CDR3 bases: TGTGCCAGCAGCTCCCTGCCCCAGGGGGAGACCCAGTACTTC.

CDR3 region: CASSLSAGGTETQYF. The CDR3 region has the DNA TGCGCCAGCAGCTTGTCAGCGGGAGGGACAGAGACCCAGTACTTC. The chain couples TRBV5-1 to TRBJ2-5; TRBD2 matches 10 bases. Trimming at V came to 1 base and at J to 4 bases, leaving 4 bases not matched to a gene. The CDR3 is 15 amino acids. Germline CDR1 is SGHRS and CDR2 is YFSETQ.

The chain carries TRBV9 and TRBJ2-1; 7 bases match TRBD2. V lost 0 bases to trimming and J lost 4 bases; unmatched junction nucleotides: 4. Germline CDR1 is SGDLS and CDR2 is YYNGEE. CDR3 length equals 15 residues. CDR3 nucleotide sequence: TGTGCCAGCAGCGTAGACAGCGGGGCTTACAATGAGCAGTTCTTC. This codes for CASSVDSGAYNEQFF.

J is TRBJ2-2 and V is TRBV13, with 9 bases lining up with TRBD2. This CDR3 contains 16 residues. Germline values: CDR1 PRHDT, CDR2 FYEKMQ (reference sequence). V was clipped by 5 bases and J by 2 bases; unmatched bases: 6. The CDR3 region is CASSPASGINTGELFF. The CDR3 nucleotides read TGTGCCAGCAGCCCCGCTAGCGGGATAAACACCGGGGAGCTGTTTTTT.

This clone was observed a few times. The V and J genes are TRBV5-1 and TRBJ2-7; TRBD2 matches 12 bases. Germline lookup yields CDR1 SGHRS and CDR2 YFSETQ. V dropped 0 bases and J dropped 2; count of bases not matched to a gene: 3. CDR3 length: 16 amino acids. CDR3 region: CASSLGRLAGAYEQYF. The CDR3, as DNA: TGCGCCAGCAGCTTGGGGAGACTAGCGGGAGCCTACGAGCAGTACTTC.

The chain links TRBV27 to TRBJ2-6, with D possibly TRBD1 on 5 matching bases. The CDR3 has 15 residues. The ends were cut back, 6 bases at V and 0 bases at J, with 9 bases in the middle. Germline CDR1 MNHEY, CDR2 SMNVEV (reference sequence). The CDR3 DNA is TGTGCCAGCAGCTACAGGCTCTCTGGGGCCAACGTCCTGACTTTC. It encodes CASSYRLSGANVLTF.

The V call is TRBV27, the J call TRBJ1-3, with D hard to call. The germline V gene has CDR1 MNHEY and CDR2 SMNVEV (reference sequence). CDR3 length: 15 residues. Trimming shortened V by 6 bases and J by 3 bases, and 15 bases separated the two germline ends. CDR3 sequence: CASSRGRGGGNTIYF. Here the CDR3 DNA reads TGTGCCAGCAGCCGCGGGCGGGGTGGTGGAAACACCATATATTTT.

The genes are TRBV28 and TRBJ2-7, with 8 bases lining up with TRBD1. The CDR3 has 15 residues. V lost 6 bases and J lost 4; bases outside the gene matches: 11. Germline CDR1 and CDR2: MDHEN and SYDVKM. CDR3: CASRRQGSFLYEQYF. CDR3 DNA sequence: TGTGCCAGCAGACGACAGGGGTCATTTCTTTACGAGCAGTACTTC.